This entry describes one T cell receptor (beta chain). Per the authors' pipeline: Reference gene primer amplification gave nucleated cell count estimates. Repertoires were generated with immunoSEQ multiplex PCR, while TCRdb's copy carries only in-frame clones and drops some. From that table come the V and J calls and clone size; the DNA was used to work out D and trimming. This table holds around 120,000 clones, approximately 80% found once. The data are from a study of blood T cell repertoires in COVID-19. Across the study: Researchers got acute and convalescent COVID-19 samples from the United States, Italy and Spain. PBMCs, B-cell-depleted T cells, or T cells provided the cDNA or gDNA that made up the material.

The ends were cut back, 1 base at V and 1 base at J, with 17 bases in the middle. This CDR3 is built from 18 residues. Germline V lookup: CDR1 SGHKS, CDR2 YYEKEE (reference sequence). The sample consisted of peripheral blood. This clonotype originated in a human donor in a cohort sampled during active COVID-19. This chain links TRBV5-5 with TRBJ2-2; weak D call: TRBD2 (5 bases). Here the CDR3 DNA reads TGTGCCAGCAGCTTGATGCCCCCACGACGGGGGAACACCGGGGAGCTGTTTTTT. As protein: CASSLMPPRRGNTGELFF.